This entry concerns a single TCR beta chain. Its antigen is unidentified. The investigators amplified TCR beta CDR3 regions from RNA transcripts. Using the HTBI primer set, a first-round RT-PCR was run on the TCR CDR3. A single record per CDR3 protein comes from TCRdb applying MiXCR to the multiplex PCR reads. The sample includes over 400,000 distinct CDR3 sequences, approximately 23% seen only once; the top ten take under 55%. Trimming at V came to 5 bases and at J to 5 bases, leaving 5 bases not matched to a gene. The germline CDR1 and CDR2 sequences are SEHNR and FQNEAQ (reference sequence). The CDR3 totals 13 residues. This sample was taken from a study of T cells in Graves' hyperthyroidism and ophthalmopathy. Turning to the study itself: The initial diagnosis was the point when peripheral blood was collected, ahead of any treatment.

General study findings and limits: Model-based prediction identified ophthalmopathy a median about 6 months prior to its onset. In simple terms, a model built on 13 V-J features told ophthalmopathy apart from stable hyperthyroidism. Blood also carried most thyroid clonotypes expanded above 0.001.

Specimen: blood. The TCR comes from a woman between 70 and 85 years old with Graves' ophthalmopathy. V and J are TRBV7-9 and TRBJ2-5, with 7 bases aligning to TRBD2. CDR3 DNA: TGTGCCAGCAGCCCAAACGGGAGGGAGACCCAGTACTTC. Translation: CASSPNGRETQYF.